This T cell receptor (beta chain) was found in a study of blood T cell repertoires in COVID-19. In the study overall: Spain, Italy and the United States supplied samples that represented acute and convalescent COVID-19. T cells, B-cell-depleted T cells, or PBMCs provided the cDNA or gDNA that served as material.

The CDR3 is 14 residues long. CDR1 is SGHTS, CDR2 YDEGEE, per germline. The V end lost 1 base, the J end lost 0 bases, and 6 bases lay between the germline ends. Study processing details: Estimated nucleated cell counts came from reference gene primer amplification. The data were produced by immunoSEQ multiplex PCR, yet TCRdb's version contains in-frame clones alone and is incomplete. That table gives V, J and clone size, and the DNA gave D and trimming. This sample has 41,000 or so clones, with about 85% found just once. This clone was counted between two and nine times. Sequenced input: peripheral blood. This chain joins TRBV5-8 and TRBJ2-3; D is unclear. The TCR originated in a man aged 60 to 69 with acute or convalescent COVID-19. The CDR3 bases are TGTGCCAGCAGCTTGTTCAGTAGCACAGATACGCAGTATTTT. It is translated as CASSLFSSTDTQYF.